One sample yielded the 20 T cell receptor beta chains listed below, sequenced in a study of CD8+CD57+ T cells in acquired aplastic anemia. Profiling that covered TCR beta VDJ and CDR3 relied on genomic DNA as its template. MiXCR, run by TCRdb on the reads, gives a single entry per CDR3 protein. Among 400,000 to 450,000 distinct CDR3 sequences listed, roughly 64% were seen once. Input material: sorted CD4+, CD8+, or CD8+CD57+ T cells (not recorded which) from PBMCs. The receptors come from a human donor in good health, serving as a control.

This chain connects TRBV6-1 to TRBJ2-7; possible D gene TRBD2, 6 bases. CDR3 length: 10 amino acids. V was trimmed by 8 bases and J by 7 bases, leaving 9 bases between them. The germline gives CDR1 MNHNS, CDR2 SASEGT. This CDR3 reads CASPAGEQYF. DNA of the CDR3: TGTGCCAGCCCCGCGGGGGAGCAGTACTTC.

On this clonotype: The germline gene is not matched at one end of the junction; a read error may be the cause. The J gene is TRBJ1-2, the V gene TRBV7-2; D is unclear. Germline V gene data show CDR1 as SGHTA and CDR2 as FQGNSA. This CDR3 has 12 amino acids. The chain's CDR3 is CASSLRNCGYTF. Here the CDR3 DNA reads TGTGCCAGCAGTTTACGGAACTGTGGCTACACCTTC. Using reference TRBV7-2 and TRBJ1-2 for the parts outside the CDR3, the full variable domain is GAGVSQSPSNKVTEKGKDVELRCDPISGHTALYWYRQSLGQGLEFLIYFQGNSAPDKSGLPSDRFSAERTGGSVSTLTIQRTQQEDSAVYLCASSLRNCGYTFGSGTRLTVV.

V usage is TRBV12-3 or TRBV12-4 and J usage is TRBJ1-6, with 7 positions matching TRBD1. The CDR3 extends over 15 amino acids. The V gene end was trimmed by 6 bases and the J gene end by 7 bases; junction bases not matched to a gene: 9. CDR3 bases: TGTGCCAGCAGCTTCAGACAGGGAGGCAATTCACCCCTCCACTTT. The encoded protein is CASSFRQGGNSPLHF.

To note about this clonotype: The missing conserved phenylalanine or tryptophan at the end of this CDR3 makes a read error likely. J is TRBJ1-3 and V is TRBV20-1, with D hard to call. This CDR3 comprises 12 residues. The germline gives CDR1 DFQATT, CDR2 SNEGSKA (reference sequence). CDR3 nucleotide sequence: TGCAGTGCGCCTAACTCTGGAAACGCCATATATCTT. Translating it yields CSAPNSGNAIYL.

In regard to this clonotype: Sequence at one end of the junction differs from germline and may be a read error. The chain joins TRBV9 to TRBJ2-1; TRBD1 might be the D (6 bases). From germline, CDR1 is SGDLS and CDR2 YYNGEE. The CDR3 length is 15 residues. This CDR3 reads CASSPQGVTYNEKFF. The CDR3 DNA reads TGCGCCAGCAGCCCACAGGGAGTTACATACAATGAGAAGTTCTTC.

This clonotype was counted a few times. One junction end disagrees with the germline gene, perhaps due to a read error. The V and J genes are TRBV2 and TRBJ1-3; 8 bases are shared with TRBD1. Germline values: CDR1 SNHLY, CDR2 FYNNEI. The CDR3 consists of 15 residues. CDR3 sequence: CASSRGQDLGNTICF. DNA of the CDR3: TGTGCCAGCAGCCGGGGACAGGACCTTGGAAACACCATATGTTTT.

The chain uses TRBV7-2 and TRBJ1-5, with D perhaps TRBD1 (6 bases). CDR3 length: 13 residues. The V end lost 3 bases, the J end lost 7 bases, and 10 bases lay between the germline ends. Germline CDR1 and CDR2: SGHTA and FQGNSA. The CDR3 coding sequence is TGTGCCAGCAGCTTCAGGGGAGGCCAGCCCCAGCATTTT. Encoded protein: CASSFRGGQPQHF.

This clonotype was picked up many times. CDR3 DNA: TGCAGCGTTGATCGTCCCACGGTCAACACTGAAGCTTTCTTT. Protein sequence: CSVDRPTVNTEAFF. The chain carries TRBV29-1 and TRBJ1-1; D ambiguous. Trimming took off 3 bases at V and 2 bases at J, with 13 bases between the two ends. The germline CDR1 and CDR2 sequences are SQVTM and ANQGSEA. CDR3 size: 14 residues.

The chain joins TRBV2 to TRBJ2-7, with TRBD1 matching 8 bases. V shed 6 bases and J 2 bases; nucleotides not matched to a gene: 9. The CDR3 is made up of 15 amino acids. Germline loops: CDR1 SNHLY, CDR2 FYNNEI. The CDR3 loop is CASSWGRGPPYEQYF. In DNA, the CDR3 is TGTGCCAGCAGCTGGGGCAGGGGGCCCCCCTACGAGCAGTACTTC.

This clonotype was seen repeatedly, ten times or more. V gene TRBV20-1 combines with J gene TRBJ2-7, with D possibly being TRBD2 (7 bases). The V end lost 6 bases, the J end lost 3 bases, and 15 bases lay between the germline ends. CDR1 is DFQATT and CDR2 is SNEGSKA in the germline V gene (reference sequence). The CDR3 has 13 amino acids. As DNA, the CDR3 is TGCAGTGCCGTAAAGGGGGGGAACTACGAGCAGTACTTC. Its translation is CSAVKGGNYEQYF.

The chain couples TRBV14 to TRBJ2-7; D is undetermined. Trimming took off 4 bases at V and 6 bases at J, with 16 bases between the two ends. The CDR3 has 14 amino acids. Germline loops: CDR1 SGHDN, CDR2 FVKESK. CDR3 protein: CASSPSGADSEQYF. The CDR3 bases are TGTGCCAGCAGCCCCTCAGGCGCTGACTCCGAGCAGTACTTC.

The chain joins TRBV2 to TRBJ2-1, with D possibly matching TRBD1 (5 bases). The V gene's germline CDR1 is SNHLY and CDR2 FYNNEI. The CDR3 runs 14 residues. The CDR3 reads CLCSAGRGSNEQFF. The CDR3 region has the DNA TGTCTCTGCAGTGCTGGTAGGGGTAGCAATGAGCAGTTCTTC.

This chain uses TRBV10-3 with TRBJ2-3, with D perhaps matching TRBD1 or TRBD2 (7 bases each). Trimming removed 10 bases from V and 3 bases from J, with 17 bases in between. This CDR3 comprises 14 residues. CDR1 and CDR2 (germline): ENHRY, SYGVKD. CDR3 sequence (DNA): TGTGCCACCAGGCAGGGGGGGCAGACAGATACGCAGTATTTT. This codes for CATRQGGQTDTQYF.

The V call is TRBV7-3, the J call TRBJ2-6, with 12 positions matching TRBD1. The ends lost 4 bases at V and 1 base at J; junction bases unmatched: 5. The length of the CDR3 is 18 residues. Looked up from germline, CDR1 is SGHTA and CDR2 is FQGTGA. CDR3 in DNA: TGTGCCAGCAGCTCACCGGGACAGGGGGCATCTGGGGCCAACGTCCTGACTTTC. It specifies CASSSPGQGASGANVLTF.

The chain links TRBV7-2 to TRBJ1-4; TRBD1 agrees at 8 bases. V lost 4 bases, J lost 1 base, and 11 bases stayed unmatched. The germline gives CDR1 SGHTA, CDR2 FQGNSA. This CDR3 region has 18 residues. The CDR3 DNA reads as TGTGCCAGCAGCTCCAGGCAGGGGGCGCCGGGAACTAATGAAAAACTGTTTTTT. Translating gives CASSSRQGAPGTNEKLFF.

In nucleotides, the CDR3 is TGTGCCAGCAGAACACCAGGGGAGGGCTACGAGCAGTACTTC. Amino acid sequence: CASRTPGEGYEQYF. V gene TRBV6-4 combines with J gene TRBJ2-7, with D tentatively TRBD2 (7 bases). Germline loops: CDR1 MRHNA, CDR2 SNTAGT. V gave up 6 bases and J gave up 3 bases, with 15 bases separating them. The CDR3 consists of 14 residues.

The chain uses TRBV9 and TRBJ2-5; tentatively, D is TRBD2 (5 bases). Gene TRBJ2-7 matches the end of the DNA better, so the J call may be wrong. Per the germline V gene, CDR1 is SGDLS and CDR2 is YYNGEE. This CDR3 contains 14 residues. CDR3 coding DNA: TGTGCCAGCAGCGTAAGTTCGACTACCTACGAGCAGTACTTC. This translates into CASSVSSTTYEQYF.

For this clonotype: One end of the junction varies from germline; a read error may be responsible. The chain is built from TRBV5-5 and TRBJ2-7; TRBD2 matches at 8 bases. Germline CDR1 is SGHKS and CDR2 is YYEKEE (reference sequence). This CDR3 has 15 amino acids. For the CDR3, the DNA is TGCGCCAGCAGCGCCGACAGGCGGGGGGCCCTCGAGCAGTACTTC. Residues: CASSADRRGALEQYF.

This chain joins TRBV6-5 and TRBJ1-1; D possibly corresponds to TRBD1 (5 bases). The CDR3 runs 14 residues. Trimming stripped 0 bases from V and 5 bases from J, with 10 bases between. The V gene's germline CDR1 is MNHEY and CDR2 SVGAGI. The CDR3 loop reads CASSYSGGGTEAFF. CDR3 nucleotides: TGTGCCAGCAGTTACTCGGGGGGAGGTACTGAAGCTTTCTTT.

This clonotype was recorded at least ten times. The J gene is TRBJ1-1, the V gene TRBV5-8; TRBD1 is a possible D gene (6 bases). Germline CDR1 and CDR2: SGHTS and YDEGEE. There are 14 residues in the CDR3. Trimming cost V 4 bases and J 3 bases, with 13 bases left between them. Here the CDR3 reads CASSAETGYTEAFF. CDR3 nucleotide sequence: TGTGCCAGCAGCGCCGAAACAGGGTACACTGAAGCTTTCTTT.